This T cell receptor beta chain was identified during a study of early T cells in non-severe SARS-CoV-2 infection. At the level of the study: Sequencing of unsorted whole blood was done on bulk RNA, leaving chains unpaired.

Study-wide results and caveats: Comparison of clonotypes with VDJdb favored anti-spike CD8 responses while missing private and CD4 specificities.

CDR3 length: 14 residues. The V end lost 6 bases, the J end lost 0 bases, and 11 bases lay between the germline ends. A few counts support this clonotype. The antigen remains unidentified. In the library, individual cDNA molecules carried attached unique molecular identifiers. Using its own MiXCR run on the 5' RACE reads, TCRdb lists one record per CDR3 protein. The sample shows tens of thousands of distinct CDR3 sequences, over 10% of them seen only once. The chain links TRBV12-3 or TRBV12-4 to TRBJ1-2; D not resolved. The TCR sequence derives from an adult who was a healthcare worker with PCR-confirmed SARS-CoV-2 infection or an uninfected control (not recorded which). Source material: whole blood. For the CDR3, the DNA is TGTGCCAGCAGAGACATGGGCACTAACTATGGCTACACCTTC. Its protein is CASRDMGTNYGYTF.